The 5 T cell receptor beta chains below all came from one sample that was sequenced in a study of T cells in Graves' hyperthyroidism and ophthalmopathy. It was RNA transcripts that yielded the amplified TCR beta CDR3 regions. HTBI primers were employed in a first-round RT-PCR of the TCR CDR3. Using its own MiXCR run on the multiplex PCR reads, TCRdb lists one record per CDR3 protein. The sample contains around 690,000 distinct CDR3 sequences, roughly a sixth of which appear only once. Sequencing was performed on blood. These receptors were taken from a man aged 50 to 59 with Graves' hyperthyroidism.

V gene TRBV7-6 combines with J gene TRBJ1-1; D may be TRBD1 (5 bases). V shed 4 bases and J shed 7 bases, with 10 bases lying between them. CDR3 size: 12 residues. CDR1 SGHVS and CDR2 FNYEAQ come from the germline V gene. Written as DNA, the CDR3 is TGTGCCAGCAGCTCCCAGGGAGGTGAAGCTTTCTTT. Its protein product is CASSSQGGEAFF.

In its sample, this clonotype was seen many times. This CDR3 reads CASSPSIRRSIAKNIQYF. The DNA for the CDR3 is TGTGCCAGCAGTCCCTCGATCAGGAGGTCCATAGCCAAAAACATTCAGTACTTC. The chain joins TRBV28 to TRBJ2-4; D may be TRBD2 (5 bases). Trimming left V 5 bases short and J 0 bases short, with 20 bases between. Per germline, CDR1 MDHEN and CDR2 SYDVKM. This CDR3 has 18 residues.

This clonotype was recorded at least ten times. The chain combines TRBV11-2 with TRBJ2-5, with D unclear. With 5 bases removed from V and 0 bases from J, the gap between germline ends came to 22 bases. This CDR3 contains 18 residues. CDR1 SGHAT and CDR2 FQNNGV come from the germline V gene. The CDR3 bases are TGTGCCAGCAGCCCCACGGTCGATAGACCTCTGTACCAAGAGACCCAGTACTTC. Its translation: CASSPTVDRPLYQETQYF.

This clonotype occurred many times. The V gene is TRBV7-9, the J gene TRBJ1-5; 8 bases map to TRBD1. CDR3 length equals 19 residues. J gave up 0 bases and V 1 base, and 11 bases lay outside the gene matches. Germline CDR1 and CDR2: SEHNR and FQNEAQ (reference sequence). The CDR3 reads CASSLGPGQESYSNQPQHF. CDR3 DNA: TGTGCCAGCAGCTTAGGTCCGGGACAGGAGAGCTATAGCAATCAGCCCCAGCATTTT.

The sample holds a few counts of this clonotype. The genes are TRBV19 and TRBJ1-5; D uncertain. The germline CDR1 and CDR2 sequences are LNHDA and SQIVND (reference sequence). The V end was cut by 1 base, the J end by 6 bases, with 4 bases between. The CDR3 sequence is 12 residues long. The DNA for the CDR3 is TGTGCCAGTAGTATAGGAGTTCAGCCCCAGCATTTT. Translation gives CASSIGVQPQHF.